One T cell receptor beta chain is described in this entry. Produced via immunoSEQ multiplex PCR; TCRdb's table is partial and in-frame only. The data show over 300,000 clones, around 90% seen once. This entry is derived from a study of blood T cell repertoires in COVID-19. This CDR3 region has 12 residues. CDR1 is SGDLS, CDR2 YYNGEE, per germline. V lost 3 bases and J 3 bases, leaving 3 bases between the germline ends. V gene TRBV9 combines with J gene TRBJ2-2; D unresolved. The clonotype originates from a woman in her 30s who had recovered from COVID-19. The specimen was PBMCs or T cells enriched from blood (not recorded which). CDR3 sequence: CASSDYTGELFF. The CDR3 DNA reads TGTGCCAGCAGCGACTACACCGGGGAGCTGTTTTTT.